A selection of T cell receptor beta chains follows, all from one sample in a study of CD8+ T cells in alopecia areata. Profiling relied on immunoSEQ multiplex PCR, and the TCRdb table lists in-frame clones only, not all of them. Found here are about 110,000 clones, 59% of them singletons; the top ten hold 20%. Material: CD8+ T cells sorted from blood. The receptors stem from a human donor in good health. Each CDR3 is given with its conserved first and last residue. D genes are given only for firm matches. Clone size is stated in some rows and not others, as once, few, many or a class when expanded.

J,size,V,D,DNA,CDR3
TRBJ2-5,.,TRBV13,TRBD2,TGTGCCAGCAGCTTAAGCCCTAGTTGGGGGGGCCAAGAGACCCAGTACTTC,CASSLSPSWGGQETQYF
TRBJ2-5,.,TRBV30,TRBD1,TGTGCCTGGAGTGCCACAGGGGGCCCCCAAGAGACCCAGTACTTC,CAWSATGGPQETQYF
TRBJ2-5,.,TRBV13,TRBD1,TGTGCCAGCAGCTTAGGGATTGTGCAGGGGGCACAAGAGACCCAGTACTTC,CASSLGIVQGAQETQYF
TRBJ2-4,.,TRBV4-2,.,TGTGCCAGCAGCCAAGTCGAGTATACGGCCAAAAACATTCAGTACTTC,CASSQVEYTAKNIQYF
TRBJ2-1,.,TRBV7-9,.,TGTGCCAGCAGCTCCTACAGGGATACGCAGTTCTTC,CASSSYRDTQFF
TRBJ2-3,.,TRBV7-9,.,TGTGCCAGCAGAGACTCTTACACAGATACGCAGTATTTT,CASRDSYTDTQYF
TRBJ2-7,few,TRBV7-2,TRBD1,TGTGCCAGCAGCACTCGGGACAGGGGATACCACGAGCAGTACTTC,CASSTRDRGYHEQYF
TRBJ2-7,.,TRBV2,TRBD1,TGTGCCAGCAGGGGGGTACAGGGGTTCCCCTACGAGCAGTACTTC,CASRGVQGFPYEQYF
TRBJ1-2,.,TRBV5-1,.,TGCGCCAGCAGCTTGGGGATTGGCTACACCTTC,CASSLGIGYTF
TRBJ1-1,.,TRBV27,.,TGTGCCAGCAGTCTCCAGCCCTTGGGAGTGCCCACTGAAGCTTTCTTT,CASSLQPLGVPTEAFF
TRBJ2-1,.,TRBV6-5,TRBD2,TGTGCCAGCAGTCCCGGGACTATCAACTACAATGAGCAGTTCTTC,CASSPGTINYNEQFF
TRBJ1-6,.,TRBV5-6,.,TGTGCCAGCAGCACGGGAGACCACTTACCCCTCCACTTT,CASSTGDHLPLHF
TRBJ2-7,once,TRBV28,TRBD1,TGTGCCAGCAGTTTCTTTCCCGGGACAGGGACTTACGAGCAGTACTTC,CASSFFPGTGTYEQYF
TRBJ2-7,.,TRBV28,TRBD2,TGTGCCAGCAGTTTATTCATGGAGCGGGGGGCCATTTTCTACGAGCAGTACTTC,CASSLFMERGAIFYEQYF
TRBJ2-1,.,TRBV6-1,TRBD2,TGTGCCAGCAGTGAGTTAGCGGGGACCGGTAATGAGCAGTTCTTC,CASSELAGTGNEQFF
TRBJ2-5,.,TRBV7-9,TRBD1,TGTGCCAGCAGCTGGGACAGGGAAGAGGAGACCCAGTACTTC,CASSWDREEETQYF
TRBJ2-3,.,TRBV9,TRBD2,TGTGCCAGCAGCGCGGGGGGGCCGATCACAGATACGCAGTATTTT,CASSAGGPITDTQYF
TRBJ1-2,.,TRBV29-1,.,TGCAGCGTTGACCGGGACCCCCAGGGCTACACCTTC,CSVDRDPQGYTF
TRBJ1-3,.,TRBV30,.,TGTGCCTGGATTAGAGGGCCGGCTGGAAACACCATATATTTT,CAWIRGPAGNTIYF
TRBJ2-7,few,TRBV11-2,.,TGTGCCAGCAGCCCCAAGGGTCACGAGCAGTACTTC,CASSPKGHEQYF
TRBJ2-5,few,TRBV11-2,.,TGTGCCAGCAGCTTAGTTGGGACCCAGTACTTC,CASSLVGTQYF
TRBJ2-3,.,TRBV2,.,TGTGCCAGCAGGGGAGAGGTTACAGATACGCAGTATTTT,CASRGEVTDTQYF
TRBJ2-7,.,TRBV11-2,TRBD2,TGTGCCAGCAGCTTCGGGGGGTCCTACGAGCAGTACTTC,CASSFGGSYEQYF
TRBJ1-1,.,TRBV7-9,.,TGTGCCAGCAGCTTAATCCGGGGCATGAACACTGAAGCTTTCTTT,CASSLIRGMNTEAFF
TRBJ2-5,.,TRBV7-9,.,TGTGCCAGCAGCTCGGGACTTTTAACCCAGTACTTC,CASSSGLLTQYF
TRBJ2-5,.,TRBV9,.,TGTGCCAGCAGCGTAGGGACGGGGATACAAGAGACCCAGTACTTC,CASSVGTGIQETQYF
TRBJ1-1,.,TRBV2,TRBD1,TGTGCCAGCAGTTTTGGGACAGGGACAGCTTTCTTT,CASSFGTGTAFF
TRBJ2-7,.,TRBV5-1,TRBD1,TGCGCCAGCAGCCCACCGAGGGACAGACTTCTTGTCTACGAGCAGTACTTC,CASSPPRDRLLVYEQYF
TRBJ2-7,.,TRBV4-3,TRBD1,TGCGCCAGCAGCCAAGATCTGGGGACAGGGTCCTACGAGCAGTACTTC,CASSQDLGTGSYEQYF
TRBJ1-2,.,TRBV19,.,TGTGCCAGTACACCAGCTTTCCCCTATGGCTACACCTTC,CASTPAFPYGYTF
TRBJ1-5,.,TRBV18,TRBD1,TGTGCCAGCTCACCACGACAGGGTGGCAATCAGCCCCAGCATTTT,CASSPRQGGNQPQHF
TRBJ1-1,once,TRBV5-4,.,TGTGCCAGCAGCCCACCTGGACAGCGCGAGGCTGAAGCTTTCTTT,CASSPPGQREAEAFF
TRBJ2-1,.,TRBV5-6,TRBD1,TGTGCCAGCAGCTTTCAATATAGACAGGGGTCGGACAATGAGCAGTTCTTC,CASSFQYRQGSDNEQFF
TRBJ1-5,.,TRBV6-6,TRBD1,TGTGCCAGCAGTTCAACAGGGGAAAGTCAGCCCCAGCATTTT,CASSSTGESQPQHF
TRBJ2-1,.,TRBV28,TRBD1,TGTGCCAGCAGTCTATCGGACAGGTCCCTCGGTGAGCAGTTCTTC,CASSLSDRSLGEQFF
TRBJ2-7,.,TRBV5-6,.,TGTGCCAGCAGCTTGCTCATGAGCGAGCAGTACTTC,CASSLLMSEQYF
TRBJ2-7,.,TRBV28,.,TGTGCCACCGGGAAGGCAGGGTGGGCGTACGAGCAGTACTTC,CATGKAGWAYEQYF
TRBJ2-7,few,TRBV19,TRBD1,TGTGCCAGTAGGCCGGGACAGGGGGATTTCTACGAGCAGTACTTC,CASRPGQGDFYEQYF
TRBJ2-2,.,TRBV7-2,.,TGTGCCAGCAGTCCATTCCCGTTAAGACACAACACCGGGGAGCTGTTTTTT,CASSPFPLRHNTGELFF
TRBJ2-7,few,TRBV5-6,.,TGTGCCAGCAGCTTGGGAGGGGACTACGAGCAGTACTTC,CASSLGGDYEQYF
TRBJ2-1,.,TRBV5-1,.,TGCGCCAGCAGCCCCTCCGGGGGCTCCTACAATGAGCAGTTCTTC,CASSPSGGSYNEQFF
TRBJ2-2,.,TRBV19,.,TGTGCCAGTAGCACAGGAGAGGGGAACACCGGGGAGCTGTTTTTT,CASSTGEGNTGELFF
TRBJ2-2,.,TRBV9,TRBD2,TGTGCCAGCAGCGTAGGAGGGCTAGCGGTGCTCACCGGGGAGCTGTTTTTT,CASSVGGLAVLTGELFF